This T cell receptor beta chain was recorded in a study of blood T cell repertoires in COVID-19. The germline V gene encodes CDR1 SGHTA and CDR2 FQGNSA. Losses at the gene ends were 5 bases for V and 6 bases for J; bases not matched to a gene: 13. The CDR3 covers 17 residues. Produced via immunoSEQ multiplex PCR; TCRdb's table is partial and in-frame only. The repertoire has 130,000 to 150,000 clones, approximately 86% of them found once; the top ten carry roughly 6.4%. J is TRBJ2-1 and V is TRBV7-2; 10 bases fit TRBD2. The clonotype comes from a woman between 35 and 50 years old who had recovered from COVID-19. Material for sequencing was PBMCs or T cells enriched from blood (not recorded which). CDR3 DNA sequence: TGTGCCAGCAGCCTAACCGGACTAGCGGATAGTCCCAATGAGCAGTTCTTC. Encoded protein: CASSLTGLADSPNEQFF.